The 10 T cell receptor beta chains below all came from one sample that was sequenced in a study of blood T cells in healthy people across ages. For the second PCR, which ran for about 7 to 12 cycles, a sample-barcoded 5' primer and a J-beta primer mix were used. Using its own MiXCR run on the 5' RACE reads, TCRdb lists one record per CDR3 protein. The table lists 700,000 to 850,000 distinct CDR3 sequences, around 36% of them singletons, with 13% in the top ten. Sample: blood. The source is a man between 18 and 29 years old in good health.

This clonotype was detected a few times. The chain is built from TRBV3-1 and TRBJ1-1; D call uncertain. V lost 5 bases to trimming and J lost 1 base, with 14 bases between them. Germline CDR1 and CDR2: LGHDT and YNNKEL (reference sequence). The CDR3 loop spans 15 amino acids. CDR3 bases: TGTGCCAGCAGCAAGAGAGCAGATCGGAACACTGAAGCTTTCTTT. This gives the protein CASSKRADRNTEAFF.

In its sample, this clonotype was seen a few times. CDR3 residues: CASGPLKTRSLNDEQYF. The CDR3 DNA reads TGTGCCAGCGGGCCACTAAAGACTAGGAGTCTAAATGACGAGCAGTACTTC. The rearrangement joins TRBV27 to TRBJ2-7; the D gene is possibly TRBD2 (6 bases). The CDR3 loop spans 17 amino acids. The germline gives CDR1 MNHEY, CDR2 SMNVEV (reference sequence). V gave up 8 bases and J gave up 5 bases, with 28 bases separating them.

A note on this clonotype: A read error is possible here, since a much larger clone lies one base away. V and J are TRBV9 and TRBJ2-5, with 8 bases matching TRBD1. With the DNA end fitting TRBJ2-4 better, the J assignment may be wrong. Germline values: CDR1 SGDLS, CDR2 YYNGEE. The CDR3 is made up of 17 amino acids. The CDR3 nucleotides are TGTGCCAGCAGCCTAGTCCGGGACAGGTTACATGTGGACATTCAGTACTTC. Its translation is CASSLVRDRLHVDIQYF.

This chain connects TRBV15 to TRBJ1-1; D not certain. Germline-derived CDR1 and CDR2 are LNHNV and YYDKDF (reference sequence). V lost 6 bases and J lost 5, with 16 bases in between. The CDR3 extends over 14 amino acids. Here the CDR3 DNA reads TGTGCCACCAGACGCCGGAGGGTGGGGACTGAAGCTTTCTTT. It translates to CATRRRRVGTEAFF.

This chain uses TRBV5-1 with TRBJ2-5; 7 bases match TRBD1. CDR3 length equals 11 residues. Germline V gene sequence: CDR1 SGHRS, CDR2 YFSETQ. V gave up 5 bases and J gave up 11 bases; unmatched junction bases: 6. CDR3 nucleotides: TGCGCCAGCAGTGCGGCAGGGGGACAGTACTTC. This encodes CASSAAGGQYF.

CDR3 sequence (DNA): TGCAGCGTTGAACTTGGGGACAGGGTCGGCGTGGGGCCCCAGCATTTT. Its protein product is CSVELGDRVGVGPQHF. This chain uses TRBV29-1 with TRBJ1-5; TRBD1 agrees at 9 bases. Germline assignment: CDR1 SQVTM and CDR2 ANQGSEA. J gave up 9 bases and V 2 bases, and 14 bases lay outside the gene matches. This CDR3 spans 16 amino acids.

The chain employs TRBV7-2 and TRBJ2-3; 7 positions agree with TRBD2. The CDR3 runs 16 residues. V dropped 2 bases and J dropped 4; count of bases not matched to a gene: 9. CDR1 is SGHTA, CDR2 FQGNSA, per germline. Written as DNA, the CDR3 is TGTGCCAGCAGCTTAATGAGCGGGGCTCTGGCAGATACGCAGTATTTT. It translates to CASSLMSGALADTQYF.

The chain uses TRBV20-1 and TRBJ1-5; D unclear. In germline, CDR1 is DFQATT, CDR2 SNEGSKA (reference sequence). Trimming cost V 5 bases and J 0 bases, with 8 bases left between them. The CDR3 contains 13 residues. This chain's CDR3 is CSAGVGSNQPQHF. The DNA for the CDR3 is TGCAGTGCTGGTGTGGGTAGCAATCAGCCCCAGCATTTT.

This sequence joins TRBV5-1 and TRBJ1-5, with TRBD1 as a possible D gene (6 bases). The CDR3 totals 13 residues. With 4 bases removed from V and 5 bases from J, the gap between germline ends came to 10 bases. Germline V lookup: CDR1 SGHRS, CDR2 YFSETQ. The CDR3 reads CASSAGVDQPQHF. In DNA form, the CDR3 reads TGCGCCAGCAGCGCAGGGGTGGATCAGCCCCAGCATTTT. Using reference TRBV5-1 and TRBJ1-5 for the parts outside the CDR3, the full variable domain is KAGVTQTPRYLIKTRGQQVTLSCSPISGHRSVSWYQQTPGQGLQFLFEYFSETQRNKGNFPGRFSGRQFSNSRSEMNVSTLELGDSALYLCASSAGVDQPQHFGDGTRLSIL.

To note about this clonotype: A read error may produce the germline difference seen at one junction end. The chain recombines TRBV20-1 with TRBJ2-3; the match to TRBD1 covers 7 bases. Germline V gene lookup returns CDR1 DFQATT and CDR2 SNEGSKA (reference sequence). This CDR3 is built from 13 residues. The CDR3 here is CSARTGRTDTRYF. The CDR3 coding sequence is TGCAGTGCTCGGACAGGACGCACAGATACGCGGTATTTT.